The sequence of this TCR beta chain was determined in a study of human T cells and chemical hapten exposure. Study-wide context: Small pooled library volume differences mainly caused per-sample TCR yield variation.

CDR3 length: 13 residues. Trimming removed 2 bases at V and 4 bases at J, with 8 bases between. Germline V gene data show CDR1 as SGHTA and CDR2 as FQGNSA. Noted time point: pre-sensitization, week 0. Treatment denoted: therapeutic diphenylcyclopropenone sensitization with weekly scalp DPC. The starting material, unfractionated whole blood, was used for total RNA extraction. TCRdb fed the RACE reads into MiXCR, producing one record per CDR3 protein. The sample consists of about 120,000 distinct CDR3 sequences, about 13% of them appearing once. The rearrangement joins TRBV7-2 to TRBJ1-1, with D unclear. The sequencing used whole blood, collected in connection with sensitization to the hapten diphenylcyclopropenone (DPC). This clonotype originated in a woman between 18 and 29 years old with alopecia areata. Some clones in this sample may be carry-over from other donors' samples. CDR3 residues: CASSLSYLTEAFF. CDR3 bases: TGTGCCAGCAGCTTATCGTACCTCACTGAAGCTTTCTTT.